The 18 T cell receptor beta chains below all came from one sample that was sequenced in a study of blood T cell repertoires in COVID-19. Libraries were prepared by immunoSEQ multiplex PCR; TCRdb keeps only in-frame clonotypes and omits some of them. The sample lists more than 400,000 clones, roughly 87% occurring once. Sequenced material: PBMCs or T cells enriched from blood (not recorded which). The receptors stem from a man aged 18 to 35 who had recovered from COVID-19.

The rearrangement links TRBV28 to TRBJ2-1; D is perhaps TRBD1 (7 bases). The V end lost 5 bases, the J end lost 9 bases, and 23 bases lay between the germline ends. The CDR3 is 16 residues long. The germline gives CDR1 MDHEN, CDR2 SYDVKM. CDR3 region: CASSVIKKGGGVEQFF. The DNA for the CDR3 is TGTGCCAGCAGTGTCATTAAAAAAGGGGGCGGGGTTGAGCAGTTCTTC.

The rearrangement joins TRBV11-2 to TRBJ2-7; D is perhaps TRBD1 (6 bases). V lost 4 bases to trimming and J lost 0 bases, with 16 bases between them. The germline V gene has CDR1 SGHAT and CDR2 FQNNGV. There are 16 residues in the CDR3. The CDR3 DNA reads TGTGCCAGCAGCTCGACAGGCGGGCCCTTCTCCTACGAGCAGTACTTC. Encoded protein: CASSSTGGPFSYEQYF.

The chain joins TRBV5-1 to TRBJ2-3, with D possibly being TRBD2 (6 bases). Germline V lookup: CDR1 SGHRS, CDR2 YFSETQ. The CDR3 spans 16 residues. The ends were cut back, 0 bases at V and 3 bases at J, with 14 bases in the middle. CDR3 residues: CASSLGGGTLTDTQYF. For the CDR3, the DNA is TGCGCCAGCAGCTTGGGCGGCGGGACTCTGACAGATACGCAGTATTTT.

In its sample, this clone was seen once. The V call is TRBV2, the J call TRBJ1-1, with no clear D. V was cut by 7 bases and J by 8 bases, with 17 bases left in between. The CDR3 sequence is 13 residues long. The germline CDR1 and CDR2 sequences are SNHLY and FYNNEI. CDR3 nucleotides: TGTGCCAGCATCAGGTGGCAGCAGGCGGAAGCTTTCTTT. It translates to CASIRWQQAEAFF. Supplemented by reference TRBV2 and TRBJ1-1, the full variable domain reads EPEVTQTPSHQVTQMGQEVILRCVPISNHLYFYWYRQILGQKVEFLVSFYNNEISEKSEIFDDQFSVERPDGSNFTLKIRSTKLEDSAMYFCASIRWQQAEAFFGQGTRLTVV.

This sequence joins TRBV28 and TRBJ2-2; 8 positions agree with TRBD1. This CDR3 comprises 16 residues. After removal of 6 bases from V and 6 bases from J, the junction contained 12 bases not matched to a gene. CDR1 MDHEN and CDR2 SYDVKM come from the germline V gene. Here the CDR3 reads CASSILGQGASGELFF. DNA for the CDR3: TGTGCCAGCAGCATCCTCGGGCAGGGGGCGTCCGGGGAGCTGTTTTTT. Variable domain in full (rest from reference TRBV28 and TRBJ2-2): DVKVTQSSRYLVKRTGEKVFLECVQDMDHENMFWYRQDPGLGLRLIYFSYDVKMKEKGDIPEGYSVSREKKERFSLILESASTNQTSMYLCASSILGQGASGELFFGEGSRLTVL.

This sequence joins TRBV29-1 and TRBJ1-5; tentative D call: TRBD1 (6 bases). The CDR3 consists of 12 residues. V was clipped by 4 bases and J by 8 bases, with 12 bases between them. Germline assignment: CDR1 SQVTM and CDR2 ANQGSEA. CDR3 sequence: CSVVEAGEPQHF. The CDR3 nucleotides read TGCAGCGTTGTTGAGGCAGGGGAGCCCCAGCATTTT.

This chain joins TRBV25-1 and TRBJ2-7, with a weak D call TRBD2 (5 bases). Trimming pared 2 bases from V and 0 bases from J, leaving 11 bases between. Germline V lookup: CDR1 MGHDK, CDR2 SYGVNS. This CDR3 spans 15 amino acids. The CDR3 coding sequence is TGTGCCAGCAGTGAAACTAAAGGGAGCTCCTACGAGCAGTACTTC. As protein: CASSETKGSSYEQYF.

The chain recombines TRBV11-2 with TRBJ1-6, with TRBD1 matching over 8 bases. The CDR3 has 16 residues. In germline, CDR1 is SGHAT, CDR2 FQNNGV. The junction had 13 bases not matched to a gene; V was cut back by 5 bases and J by 10 bases. The CDR3 coding sequence is TGTGCCAGCAGCCGTCGCCGGACAGGGAACGGGTCACCCCTCCACTTT. Protein sequence: CASSRRRTGNGSPLHF.

A single count supports this clone. The chain recombines TRBV18 with TRBJ2-1; TRBD2 matches 7 bases. The V and J ends lost 6 bases and 5 bases, in that order; junction bases with no gene match: 7. CDR1 and CDR2 from the germline V gene are KGHSH and LQKENI. There are 14 residues in the CDR3. The CDR3: CASSLASGNNEQFF. The CDR3 nucleotides are TGTGCCAGCTCCCTGGCGAGCGGGAACAATGAGCAGTTCTTC. Looking up the rest from reference TRBV18 and TRBJ2-1 gives the full variable domain: NAGVMQNPRHLVRRRGQEARLRCSPMKGHSHVYWYRQLPEEGLKFMVYLQKENIIDESGMPKERFSAEFPKEGPSILRIQQVVRGDSAAYFCASSLASGNNEQFFGPGTRLTVL.

The V and J genes are TRBV30 and TRBJ1-1, with D possibly being TRBD1 (5 bases). The V gene lost 4 bases and the J gene lost 3 bases, with 12 bases spanning the gap. Germline CDR1 GTSNPN, CDR2 SVGIG (reference sequence). The CDR3 has 13 residues. The CDR3 region is CAWKSQGYTEAFF. CDR3 coding DNA: TGTGCCTGGAAATCTCAGGGCTACACTGAAGCTTTCTTT.

This clone has a handful of counts. The J gene is TRBJ1-5, the V gene TRBV7-2; a possible D gene is TRBD1 (6 bases). Trimming cost V 5 bases and J 4 bases, with 15 bases left between them. Germline V gene lookup returns CDR1 SGHTA and CDR2 FQGNSA. The CDR3 consists of 15 residues. As DNA, the CDR3 is TGTGCCAGCAGCCTTAGGGGGGGGAAAAATCAGCCCCAGCATTTT. This codes for CASSLRGGKNQPQHF.

The chain couples TRBV12-5 to TRBJ1-6, with 7 bases that match TRBD1. Germline loops: CDR1 LGHNT, CDR2 FRNRAP. The CDR3 sequence is 13 residues long. With V trimmed by 1 base and J by 9 bases, 0 bases remained unmatched. The CDR3 reads CASGLGTGSPLHF. The CDR3 DNA follows: TGTGCTAGTGGTTTGGGGACAGGTTCACCCCTCCACTTT.

The chain has TRBV2 and TRBJ2-3, with 10 bases aligning to TRBD2. The trim removed 6 bases at V and 0 bases at J, leaving 6 bases unmatched. The germline V gene encodes CDR1 SNHLY and CDR2 FYNNEI. CDR3 length: 16 amino acids. CDR3 nucleotide sequence: TGTGCCAGCAGCGCACTAGCGGGGTCTAGCACAGATACGCAGTATTTT. Protein sequence: CASSALAGSSTDTQYF.

This clone showed up many times. The chain recombines TRBV5-5 with TRBJ2-2; 8 bases agree with TRBD1. The CDR3 is 16 residues long. V shed 4 bases and J 1 base; nucleotides not matched to a gene: 6. Germline V lookup: CDR1 SGHKS, CDR2 YYEKEE (reference sequence). DNA for the CDR3: TGTGCCAGCAGCCCCGGACAGGGAAGGAACACCGGGGAGCTGTTTTTT. Protein product: CASSPGQGRNTGELFF.

The V and J genes are TRBV19 and TRBJ1-1; TRBD1 aligns across 8 bases. J lost 5 bases, V lost 9 bases, and 11 bases had no gene match. The CDR3 consists of 14 residues. Germline CDR1 and CDR2: LNHDA and SQIVND (reference sequence). The CDR3 sequence is CASCRTGRETEAFF. CDR3 sequence (DNA): TGTGCCAGCTGCCGGACAGGGCGGGAAACTGAAGCTTTCTTT.

The chain links TRBV7-3 to TRBJ1-2; a weak D match, TRBD1 (5 bases). This CDR3 region has 14 residues. Germline V CDR1 and CDR2: SGHTA, FQGTGA. Trimming left V 3 bases short and J 7 bases short, with 15 bases between. CDR3 sequence (DNA): TGTGCCAGCAGCTTTACCGGGACCGGGGGTGGCTACACCTTC. Translated, it gives CASSFTGTGGGYTF.

The gene calls are TRBV7-2 and TRBJ1-4, with 9 bases that match TRBD1. The CDR3 covers 14 residues. Germline V gene sequence: CDR1 SGHTA, CDR2 FQGNSA. After removal of 5 bases from V and 8 bases from J, the junction contained 6 bases not matched to a gene. CDR3 sequence reads: CASSHRGLQEKLFF. As DNA, the CDR3 is TGTGCCAGCAGCCACAGGGGGCTTCAGGAAAAACTGTTTTTT.

Turning to this clone: This specimen includes other DNA sequences encoding the same CDR3. The V and J genes are TRBV5-4 and TRBJ1-5; D gene ambiguous. With 0 bases removed from V and 3 bases from J, the gap between germline ends came to 4 bases. This CDR3 spans 13 amino acids. Per the germline V gene, CDR1 is SGHNT and CDR2 is YYREEE (reference sequence). This chain's CDR3 is CASSLGPNQPQHF. The DNA of the CDR3 is TGTGCCAGCAGCTTGGGGCCCAATCAGCCCCAGCATTTT.